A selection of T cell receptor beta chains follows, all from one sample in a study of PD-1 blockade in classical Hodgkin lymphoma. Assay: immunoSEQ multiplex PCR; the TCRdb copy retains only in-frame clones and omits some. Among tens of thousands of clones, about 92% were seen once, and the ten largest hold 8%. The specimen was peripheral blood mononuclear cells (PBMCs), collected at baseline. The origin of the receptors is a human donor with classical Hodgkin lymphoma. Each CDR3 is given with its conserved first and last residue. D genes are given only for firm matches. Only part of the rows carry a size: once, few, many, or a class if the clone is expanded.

CDR3 protein: CASSHDSGASYEQYF; CDR3 DNA: TGTGCCAGCAGTCATGACAGTGGGGCCTCCTACGAGCAGTACTTC; clone size: NA; V gene: TRBV27; J gene: TRBJ2-7; D gene: NA; CDR3 length: 15
CDR3 protein: CASRTGNYGYTF; CDR3 DNA: TGTGCCAGTAGGACAGGGAACTATGGCTACACCTTC; clone size: few; V gene: TRBV27; J gene: TRBJ1-2; D gene: TRBD1; CDR3 length: 12
CDR3 protein: CASSPRQGNQPQHF; CDR3 DNA: TGCGCCAGCAGCCCTAGACAGGGCAATCAGCCCCAGCATTTT; clone size: NA; V gene: TRBV4-3; J gene: TRBJ1-5; D gene: NA; CDR3 length: 14
CDR3 protein: CASSHREGRGNIQYF; CDR3 DNA: TGTGCCAGCAGCCACCGGGAGGGTAGGGGCAACATTCAGTACTTC; clone size: NA; V gene: TRBV13; J gene: TRBJ2-4; D gene: TRBD2; CDR3 length: 15
CDR3 protein: CASSISSAGDGTQYF; CDR3 DNA: TGTGCCAGTAGTATAAGTTCGGCAGGGGACGGGACCCAGTACTTC; clone size: NA; V gene: TRBV19; J gene: TRBJ2-5; D gene: NA; CDR3 length: 15
CDR3 protein: CASSQKGLADSYEQYF; CDR3 DNA: TGCGCCAGCAGCCAAAAGGGACTAGCGGACTCCTACGAGCAGTACTTC; clone size: NA; V gene: TRBV4-1; J gene: TRBJ2-7; D gene: TRBD2; CDR3 length: 16
CDR3 protein: CATSRDRNGSPLHF; CDR3 DNA: TGTGCCACCAGCAGAGATAGGAACGGTTCACCCCTCCACTTT; clone size: NA; V gene: TRBV15; J gene: TRBJ1-6; D gene: NA; CDR3 length: 14
CDR3 protein: CASSFQTGSGYTF; CDR3 DNA: TGTGCCAGCAGCTTCCAGACAGGGTCCGGCTACACCTTC; clone size: NA; V gene: TRBV7-3; J gene: TRBJ1-2; D gene: TRBD1; CDR3 length: 13
CDR3 protein: CASQPRDMAFYEQYF; CDR3 DNA: TGTGCCAGCCAACCTCGGGACATGGCTTTCTACGAGCAGTACTTC; clone size: once; V gene: TRBV6-5; J gene: TRBJ2-7; D gene: NA; CDR3 length: 15
CDR3 protein: CAISPNQGVGSGNTIYF; CDR3 DNA: TGTGCCATCAGTCCGAATCAGGGGGTTGGATCTGGAAACACCATATATTTT; clone size: NA; V gene: TRBV10-3; J gene: TRBJ1-3; D gene: TRBD1; CDR3 length: 17
CDR3 protein: CASRTAELNEAFF; CDR3 DNA: TGTGCCAGCAGGACAGCGGAATTAAATGAAGCTTTCTTT; clone size: NA; V gene: TRBV6-5; J gene: TRBJ1-1; D gene: NA; CDR3 length: 13
CDR3 protein: CASSDSPGQGLHEQFF; CDR3 DNA: TGTGCCAGCAGTGACTCTCCCGGACAGGGTCTGCATGAGCAGTTCTTC; clone size: NA; V gene: TRBV6-4; J gene: TRBJ2-1; D gene: TRBD1; CDR3 length: 16
CDR3 protein: CASSSPGLAGTIQETQYF; CDR3 DNA: TGCGCCAGCAGCTCGCCGGGACTAGCGGGGACGATCCAAGAGACCCAGTACTTC; clone size: NA; V gene: TRBV5-1; J gene: TRBJ2-5; D gene: TRBD2; CDR3 length: 18
CDR3 protein: CASSAGTGNPSEQYF; CDR3 DNA: TGTGCCAGCAGTGCCGGGACAGGGAACCCCTCCGAGCAGTACTTC; clone size: NA; V gene: TRBV6-1; J gene: TRBJ2-7; D gene: TRBD1; CDR3 length: 15
CDR3 protein: CASSFRTVSGNTIYF; CDR3 DNA: TGTGCCAGCAGCTTCCGGACAGTCTCTGGAAACACCATATATTTT; clone size: NA; V gene: TRBV11-1; J gene: TRBJ1-3; D gene: NA; CDR3 length: 15
CDR3 protein: CASSSRTGLYEQYF; CDR3 DNA: TGTGCCAGCAGTTCCCGGACAGGCCTCTACGAGCAGTACTTC; clone size: NA; V gene: TRBV6-6; J gene: TRBJ2-7; D gene: TRBD1; CDR3 length: 14
CDR3 protein: CASSPLAGVGEQFF; CDR3 DNA: TGTGCCAGCAGTCCCCTAGCGGGAGTGGGTGAGCAGTTCTTC; clone size: NA; V gene: TRBV28; J gene: TRBJ2-1; D gene: TRBD2; CDR3 length: 14
CDR3 protein: CASSFRTFSYGETQYF; CDR3 DNA: TGTGCCAGCAGCTTCCGGACTTTCTCGTATGGGGAGACCCAGTACTTC; clone size: NA; V gene: TRBV7-9; J gene: TRBJ2-5; D gene: NA; CDR3 length: 16
CDR3 protein: CASSLDVDETQYF; CDR3 DNA: TGTGCCAGCAGCTTAGACGTGGATGAGACCCAGTACTTC; clone size: NA; V gene: TRBV7-7; J gene: TRBJ2-5; D gene: NA; CDR3 length: 13
CDR3 protein: CAWSTTGGEYFYGYTF; CDR3 DNA: TGTGCCTGGAGTACGACAGGGGGCGAGTATTTTTATGGCTACACCTTC; clone size: NA; V gene: TRBV30; J gene: TRBJ1-2; D gene: TRBD1; CDR3 length: 16
CDR3 protein: CASRNLDGAYEQYF; CDR3 DNA: TGCGCCAGCAGAAACCTCGACGGGGCCTACGAGCAGTACTTC; clone size: NA; V gene: TRBV5-1; J gene: TRBJ2-7; D gene: NA; CDR3 length: 14
CDR3 protein: CASRPFGSDTEAFF; CDR3 DNA: TGTGCCAGCAGGCCTTTCGGGTCGGACACTGAAGCTTTCTTT; clone size: NA; V gene: TRBV6-6; J gene: TRBJ1-1; D gene: NA; CDR3 length: 14
CDR3 protein: CASSVGQGLGIQYF; CDR3 DNA: TGTGCCAGCAGTGTGGGACAGGGTCTGGGCATTCAGTACTTC; clone size: few; V gene: TRBV6-1; J gene: TRBJ2-4; D gene: TRBD1; CDR3 length: 14
CDR3 protein: CAWRVGGAGSANTQYF; CDR3 DNA: TGTGCCTGGAGGGTCGGGGGGGCAGGTTCAGCAAATACGCAGTATTTT; clone size: NA; V gene: TRBV30; J gene: TRBJ2-3; D gene: TRBD2; CDR3 length: 16
CDR3 protein: CASSLGRKAFF; CDR3 DNA: TGTGCCAGCAGCCTGGGACGAAAAGCTTTCTTT; clone size: NA; V gene: TRBV14; J gene: TRBJ1-1; D gene: NA; CDR3 length: 11
CDR3 protein: CASSFSTGNIQYF; CDR3 DNA: TGTGCCAGCAGTTTTTCCACTGGAAACATTCAGTACTTC; clone size: NA; V gene: TRBV27; J gene: TRBJ2-4; D gene: NA; CDR3 length: 13